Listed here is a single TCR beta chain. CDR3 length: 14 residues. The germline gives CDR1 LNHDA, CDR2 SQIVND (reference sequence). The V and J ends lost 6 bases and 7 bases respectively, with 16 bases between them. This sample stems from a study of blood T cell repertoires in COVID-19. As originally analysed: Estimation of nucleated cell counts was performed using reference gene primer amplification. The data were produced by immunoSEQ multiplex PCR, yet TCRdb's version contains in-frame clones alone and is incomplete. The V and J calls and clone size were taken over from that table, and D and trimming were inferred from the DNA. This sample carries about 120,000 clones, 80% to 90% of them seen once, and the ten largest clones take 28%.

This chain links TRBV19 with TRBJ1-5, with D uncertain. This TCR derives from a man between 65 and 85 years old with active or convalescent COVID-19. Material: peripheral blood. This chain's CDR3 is CASRSGQARQPQHF. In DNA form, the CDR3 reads TGTGCCAGTAGATCTGGGCAGGCCAGGCAGCCCCAGCATTTT.